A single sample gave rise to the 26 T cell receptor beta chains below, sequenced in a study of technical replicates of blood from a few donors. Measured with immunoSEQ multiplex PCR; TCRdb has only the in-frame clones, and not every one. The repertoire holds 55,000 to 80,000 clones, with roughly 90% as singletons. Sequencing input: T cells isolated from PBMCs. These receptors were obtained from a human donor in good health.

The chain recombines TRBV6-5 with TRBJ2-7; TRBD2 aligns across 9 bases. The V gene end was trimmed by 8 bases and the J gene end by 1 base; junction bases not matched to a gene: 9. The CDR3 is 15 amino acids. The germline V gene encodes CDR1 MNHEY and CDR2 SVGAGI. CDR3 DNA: TGTGCCAGCCACGAACTAGCGGGTCGGTCCTACGAGCAGTACTTC. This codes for CASHELAGRSYEQYF.

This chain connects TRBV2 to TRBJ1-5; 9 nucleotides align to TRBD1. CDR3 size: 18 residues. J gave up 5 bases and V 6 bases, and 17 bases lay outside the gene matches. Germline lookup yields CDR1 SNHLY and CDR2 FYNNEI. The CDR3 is CASRAGTGWVKGDQPQHF. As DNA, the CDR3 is TGTGCCAGCAGGGCCGGGACAGGGTGGGTTAAGGGGGATCAGCCCCAGCATTTT.

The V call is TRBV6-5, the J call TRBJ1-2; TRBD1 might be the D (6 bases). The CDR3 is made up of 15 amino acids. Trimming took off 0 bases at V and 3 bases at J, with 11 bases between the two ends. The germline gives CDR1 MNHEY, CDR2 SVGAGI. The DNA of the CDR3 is TGTGCCAGCAGTTACTCTACAGGGAGCTACTATGGCTACACCTTC. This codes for CASSYSTGSYYGYTF.

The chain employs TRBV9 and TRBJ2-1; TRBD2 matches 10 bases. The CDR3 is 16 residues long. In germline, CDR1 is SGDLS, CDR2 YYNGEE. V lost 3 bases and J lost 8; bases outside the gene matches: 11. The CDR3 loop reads CASSAPTGTSDYEQFF. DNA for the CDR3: TGTGCCAGCAGCGCCCCTACCGGGACTAGCGACTATGAGCAGTTCTTC.

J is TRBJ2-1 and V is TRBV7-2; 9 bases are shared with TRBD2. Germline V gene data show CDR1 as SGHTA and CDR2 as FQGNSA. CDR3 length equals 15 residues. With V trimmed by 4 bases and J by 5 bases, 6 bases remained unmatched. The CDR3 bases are TGTGCCAGCAGCTATAGCGGGAGCAAAAACAATGAGCAGTTCTTC. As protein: CASSYSGSKNNEQFF.

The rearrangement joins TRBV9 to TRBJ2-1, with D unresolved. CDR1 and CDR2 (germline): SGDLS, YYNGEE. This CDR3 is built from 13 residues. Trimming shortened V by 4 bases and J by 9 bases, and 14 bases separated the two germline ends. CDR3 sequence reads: CASSLSPGREQFF. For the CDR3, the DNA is TGTGCCAGCAGCCTCTCGCCAGGCCGTGAGCAGTTCTTC.

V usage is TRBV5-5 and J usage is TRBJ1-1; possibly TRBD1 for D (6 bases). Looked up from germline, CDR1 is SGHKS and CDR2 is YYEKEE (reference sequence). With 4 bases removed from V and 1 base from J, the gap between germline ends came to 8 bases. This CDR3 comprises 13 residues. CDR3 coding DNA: TGTGCCAGCAGCCCCAGGGGGAACACTGAAGCTTTCTTT. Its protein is CASSPRGNTEAFF.

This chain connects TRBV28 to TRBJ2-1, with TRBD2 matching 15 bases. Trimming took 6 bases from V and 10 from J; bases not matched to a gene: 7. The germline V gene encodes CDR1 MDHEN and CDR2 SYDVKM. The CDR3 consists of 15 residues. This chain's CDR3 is CASRRTSGRAEEQFF. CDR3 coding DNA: TGTGCCAGCAGGCGGACTAGCGGGAGGGCCGAGGAGCAGTTCTTC.

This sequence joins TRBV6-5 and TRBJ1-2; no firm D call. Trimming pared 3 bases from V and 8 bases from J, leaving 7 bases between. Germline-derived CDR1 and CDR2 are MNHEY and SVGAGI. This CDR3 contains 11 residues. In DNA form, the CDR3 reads TGTGCCAGCAGTTATGGGAGCGGCTACACCTTC. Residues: CASSYGSGYTF.

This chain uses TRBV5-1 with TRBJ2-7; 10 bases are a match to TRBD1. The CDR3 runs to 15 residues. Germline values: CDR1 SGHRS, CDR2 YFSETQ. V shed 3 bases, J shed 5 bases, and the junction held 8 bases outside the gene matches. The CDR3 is CASSSTGTGVHEQYF. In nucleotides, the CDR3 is TGCGCCAGCAGCTCGACCGGGACAGGGGTTCACGAGCAGTACTTC.

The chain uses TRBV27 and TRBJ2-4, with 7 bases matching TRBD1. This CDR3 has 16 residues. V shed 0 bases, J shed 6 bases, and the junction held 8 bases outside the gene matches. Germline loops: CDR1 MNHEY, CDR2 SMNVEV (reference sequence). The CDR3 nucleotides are TGTGCCAGCAGTTTATCGAGAGGGGGCGCGAGAAACATTCAGTACTTC. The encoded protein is CASSLSRGGARNIQYF.

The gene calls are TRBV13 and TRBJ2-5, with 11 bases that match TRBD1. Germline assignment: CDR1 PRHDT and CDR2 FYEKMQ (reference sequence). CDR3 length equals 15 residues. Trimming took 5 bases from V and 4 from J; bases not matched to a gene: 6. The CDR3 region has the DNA TGTGCCAGCAGCCCAGGACAGGGGGCACGAGAGACCCAGTACTTC. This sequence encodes CASSPGQGARETQYF.

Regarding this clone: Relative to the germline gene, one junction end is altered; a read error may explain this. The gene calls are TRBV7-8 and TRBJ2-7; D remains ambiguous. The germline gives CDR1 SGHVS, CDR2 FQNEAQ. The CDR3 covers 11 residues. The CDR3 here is CASSSPTLVVF. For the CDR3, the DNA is TGTGCCAGCAGCTCCCCAACTCTGGTCGTCTTC.

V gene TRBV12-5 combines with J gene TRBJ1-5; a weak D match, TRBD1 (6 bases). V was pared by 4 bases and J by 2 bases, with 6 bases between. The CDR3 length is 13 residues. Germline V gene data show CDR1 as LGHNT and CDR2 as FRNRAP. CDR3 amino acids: CASGSGGNQPQHF. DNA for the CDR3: TGTGCTAGTGGTTCAGGGGGCAATCAGCCCCAGCATTTT. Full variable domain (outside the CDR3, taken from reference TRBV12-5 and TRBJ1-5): DARVTQTPRHKVTEMGQEVTMRCQPILGHNTVFWYRQTMMQGLELLAYFRNRAPLDDSGMPKDRFSAEMPDATLATLKIQPSEPRDSAVYFCASGSGGNQPQHFGDGTRLSIL.

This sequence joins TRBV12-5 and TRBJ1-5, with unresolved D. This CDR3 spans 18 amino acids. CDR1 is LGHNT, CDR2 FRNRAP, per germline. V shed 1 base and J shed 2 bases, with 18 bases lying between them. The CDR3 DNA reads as TGTGCTAGTGGTTTGGGATCGACCGATTACCTAGGCAATCAGCCCCAGCATTTT. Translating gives CASGLGSTDYLGNQPQHF.

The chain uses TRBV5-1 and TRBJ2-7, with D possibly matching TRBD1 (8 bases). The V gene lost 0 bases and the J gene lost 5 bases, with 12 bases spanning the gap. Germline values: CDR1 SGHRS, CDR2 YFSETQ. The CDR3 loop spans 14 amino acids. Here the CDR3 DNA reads TGCGCCAGCAGCTTGGGTACAGGGGGGGACGAGCAGTACTTC. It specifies CASSLGTGGDEQYF.

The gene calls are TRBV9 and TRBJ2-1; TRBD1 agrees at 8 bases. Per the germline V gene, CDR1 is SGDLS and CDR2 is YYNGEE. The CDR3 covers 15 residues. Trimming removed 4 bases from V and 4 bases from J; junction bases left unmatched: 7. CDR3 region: CASSLRDRSYNEQFF. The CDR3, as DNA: TGTGCCAGCAGCCTACGGGACAGGTCGTACAATGAGCAGTTCTTC.

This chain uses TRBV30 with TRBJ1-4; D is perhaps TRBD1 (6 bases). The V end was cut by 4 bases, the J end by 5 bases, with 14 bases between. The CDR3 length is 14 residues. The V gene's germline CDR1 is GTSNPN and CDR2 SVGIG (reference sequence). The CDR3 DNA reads TGTGCCTGGAACCCCGGACAGCCAAATGAAAAACTGTTTTTT. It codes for CAWNPGQPNEKLFF.

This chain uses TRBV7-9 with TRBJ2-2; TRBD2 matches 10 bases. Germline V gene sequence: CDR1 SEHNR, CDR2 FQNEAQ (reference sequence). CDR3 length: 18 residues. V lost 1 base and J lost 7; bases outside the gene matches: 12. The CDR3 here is CASSLGPSGRAKNGELFF. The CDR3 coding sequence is TGTGCCAGCAGCTTAGGCCCCAGCGGGAGGGCCAAGAACGGGGAGCTGTTTTTT.

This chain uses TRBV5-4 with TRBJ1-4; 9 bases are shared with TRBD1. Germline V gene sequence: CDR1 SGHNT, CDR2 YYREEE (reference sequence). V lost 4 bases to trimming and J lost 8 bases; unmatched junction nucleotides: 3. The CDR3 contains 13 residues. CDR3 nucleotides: TGTGCCAGCAGCCGGGACAGGGACGAAAAACTGTTTTTT. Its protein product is CASSRDRDEKLFF.

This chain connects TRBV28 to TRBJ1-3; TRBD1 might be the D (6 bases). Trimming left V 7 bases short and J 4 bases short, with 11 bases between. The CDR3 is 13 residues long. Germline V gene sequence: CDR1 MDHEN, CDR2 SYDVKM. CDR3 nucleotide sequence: TGTGCCAGCACGGGGGGGCTCGGAAACACCATATATTTT. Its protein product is CASTGGLGNTIYF.

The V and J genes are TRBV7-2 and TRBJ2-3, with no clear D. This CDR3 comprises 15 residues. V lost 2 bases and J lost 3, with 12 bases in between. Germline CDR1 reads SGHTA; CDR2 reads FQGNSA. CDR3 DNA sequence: TGTGCCAGCAGCTTAAACCCAATGAGAACAGATACGCAGTATTTT. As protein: CASSLNPMRTDTQYF.

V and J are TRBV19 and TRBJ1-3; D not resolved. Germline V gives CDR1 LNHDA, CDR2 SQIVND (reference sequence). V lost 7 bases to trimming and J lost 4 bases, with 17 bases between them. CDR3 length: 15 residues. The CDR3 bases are TGTGCCAGTACCCCTCGGCCGGGTGGGGGAAACACCATATATTTT. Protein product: CASTPRPGGGNTIYF.

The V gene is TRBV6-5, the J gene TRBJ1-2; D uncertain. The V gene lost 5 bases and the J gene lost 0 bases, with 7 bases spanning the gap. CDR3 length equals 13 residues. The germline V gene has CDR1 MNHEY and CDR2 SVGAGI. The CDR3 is CASSITANYGYTF. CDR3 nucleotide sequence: TGTGCCAGCAGTATAACAGCTAACTATGGCTACACCTTC.

This chain's CDR3 is CASTLGLGNTIYF. In DNA form, the CDR3 reads TGTGCCAGCACCTTGGGACTTGGAAACACCATATATTTT. V usage is TRBV7-6 and J usage is TRBJ1-3, with D perhaps matching TRBD1 (5 bases). This CDR3 contains 13 residues. CDR1 SGHVS and CDR2 FNYEAQ come from the germline V gene. The ends were cut back, 7 bases at V and 3 bases at J, with 10 bases in the middle.

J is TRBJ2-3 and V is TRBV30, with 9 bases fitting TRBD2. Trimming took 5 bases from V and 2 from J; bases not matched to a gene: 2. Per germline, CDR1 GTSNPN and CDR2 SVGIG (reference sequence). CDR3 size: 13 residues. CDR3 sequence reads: CAWASGNTDTQYF. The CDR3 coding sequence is TGTGCCTGGGCTAGCGGGAACACAGATACGCAGTATTTT. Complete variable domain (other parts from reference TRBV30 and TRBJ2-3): SQTIHQWPATLVQPVGSPLSLECTVEGTSNPNLYWYRQAAGRGLQLLFYSVGIGQISSEVPQNLSASRPQDRQFILSSKKLLLSDSGFYLCAWASGNTDTQYFGPGTRLTVL.